Here is one T cell receptor (beta chain) with its context. Its matching antigen is unknown. The sample comes from a study of cytomegalovirus exposure and HLA in healthy donors. The study, taken as a whole, reports: Cytomegalovirus association was listed for about 160 TCR beta chains. Roughly uniform sequencing depth across donors was assumed, possibly incorrectly. A prior analysis recorded that most TCR beta V segments were productive about 90% or about 30% of the time.

CDR1 and CDR2 (germline): MNHEY, SMNVEV (reference sequence). This CDR3 spans 15 amino acids. With 1 base removed from V and 6 bases from J, the gap between germline ends came to 15 bases. Use of 60 Vbeta and 13 Jbeta primers characterized the PCR. This table comes from immunoSEQ multiplex PCR, and its TCRdb copy is limited to in-frame clones, with some not included. The sample lists around 91,000 clones, roughly 73% occurring once. This chain links TRBV27 with TRBJ1-2, with TRBD1 as a possible D gene (5 bases). The sequencing sample was made of PBMCs. This TCR came from a male donor in good health and CMV-seropositive. The CDR3: CASSLWGKDFHGYTF. CDR3 DNA: TGTGCCAGCAGTTTATGGGGCAAGGATTTTCATGGCTACACCTTC.